The 17 T cell receptor beta chains in this list originate from one sample, sequenced in a study of cytomegalovirus exposure and HLA in healthy donors. PCR primers comprised 60 Vbeta and 13 Jbeta primers. Only in-frame clones appear in the TCRdb table, and some are missing; sequencing was by immunoSEQ multiplex PCR. This table holds 75,000 to 90,000 clones, nearly 80% found once. The sequenced material came from PBMCs. The receptors here all came from a woman aged 40 to 50 in good health and CMV-seropositive.

The V gene is TRBV13, the J gene TRBJ2-1; 10 nucleotides align to TRBD1. The CDR3 has 14 residues. Germline CDR1 and CDR2: PRHDT and FYEKMQ (reference sequence). V lost 5 bases to trimming and J lost 6 bases; unmatched junction nucleotides: 4. In DNA form, the CDR3 reads TGTGCCAGCAGCCCCCGGGACAGGGGCAATGAGCAGTTCTTC. Its translation: CASSPRDRGNEQFF.

The chain carries TRBV27 and TRBJ1-2; 7 bases fit TRBD1. The CDR3 loop spans 14 amino acids. Germline CDR1 and CDR2: MNHEY and SMNVEV (reference sequence). After removal of 0 bases from V and 4 bases from J, the junction contained 2 bases not matched to a gene. The CDR3 DNA sequence: TGTGCCAGCAGTTTATCGGGGACAGTCTATGGCTACACCTTC. Protein sequence: CASSLSGTVYGYTF.

The chain uses TRBV12-5 and TRBJ1-2; weak D call: TRBD1 (6 bases). Germline values: CDR1 LGHNT, CDR2 FRNRAP. The CDR3 totals 15 residues. Trimming left V 6 bases short and J 5 bases short, with 19 bases between. CDR3 sequence (DNA): TGTGCTAGTGGCCGGGAGGCAGGGGCCTTGTATGGCTACACCTTC. Its translation is CASGREAGALYGYTF.

Worth noting for this clone: The sample carries other DNA sequences with the same CDR3. The chain couples TRBV7-3 to TRBJ1-6; 8 bases fit TRBD1. CDR3 length: 13 residues. Germline values: CDR1 SGHTA, CDR2 FQGTGA. Trimming cost V 5 bases and J 10 bases; bases outside gene matches: 4. The CDR3 region has the DNA TGTGCCAGCAGCCAGGGGGCAGGCTCACCCCTCCACTTT. Translating it yields CASSQGAGSPLHF.

V and J are TRBV15 and TRBJ1-5; a possible D gene is TRBD1 (6 bases). Per germline, CDR1 LNHNV and CDR2 YYDKDF (reference sequence). V lost 4 bases and J lost 0, with 13 bases in between. CDR3 length: 16 residues. The CDR3 DNA follows: TGTGCCACCAGCATTTTACAGGGCGCTAGCAATCAGCCCCAGCATTTT. Protein sequence: CATSILQGASNQPQHF.

With regard to this clone: One junction end does not reproduce the germline sequence, and a read error may be involved. The chain links TRBV7-2 to TRBJ2-1; the D gene is possibly TRBD2 (5 bases). Germline V gene sequence: CDR1 SGHTA, CDR2 FQGNSA. CDR3 length: 15 residues. CDR3 nucleotide sequence: TGTGCCGGCAGCTTAGTTACGGGGAAGGACAATGAGCAGTTCTTC. Residues: CAGSLVTGKDNEQFF. The variable domain in full, completed from reference TRBV7-2 and TRBJ2-1, reads GAGVSQSPSNKVTEKGKDVELRCDPISGHTALYWYRQSLGQGLEFLIYFQGNSAPDKSGLPSDRFSAERTGGSVSTLTIQRTQQEDSAVYLCAGSLVTGKDNEQFFGPGTRLTVL.

The chain recombines TRBV5-1 with TRBJ2-5; a weak D match, TRBD1 (7 bases). The CDR3 has 13 residues. The germline CDR1 and CDR2 sequences are SGHRS and YFSETQ. Trimming removed 2 bases at V and 5 bases at J, with 10 bases between. CDR3 region: CASSLQGRETQYF. The CDR3 DNA reads as TGCGCCAGCAGCTTACAGGGGAGGGAGACCCAGTACTTC.

This clone came up once. CDR3 nucleotides: TGTGCCAGCAGCGTAGTTCCAGCGGGGGGCACAGATACGCAGTATTTT. Amino acid sequence: CASSVVPAGGTDTQYF. V usage is TRBV9 and J usage is TRBJ2-3; 8 bases agree with TRBD2. This CDR3 is 16 amino acids long. Trimming removed 0 bases from V and 1 base from J; junction bases left unmatched: 4. Germline lookup yields CDR1 SGDLS and CDR2 YYNGEE. Filled out from reference TRBV9 and TRBJ2-3, the complete variable domain reads DSGVTQTPKHLITATGQRVTLRCSPRSGDLSVYWYQQSLDQGLQFLIQYYNGEERAKGNILERFSAQQFPDLHSELNLSSLELGDSALYFCASSVVPAGGTDTQYFGPGTRLTVL.

This clone has more than one count but fewer than ten. The V and J genes are TRBV5-1 and TRBJ1-4; D remains ambiguous. The CDR3 is 14 amino acids. The germline CDR1 and CDR2 sequences are SGHRS and YFSETQ. Trimming removed 0 bases from V and 5 bases from J, with 8 bases in between. The CDR3 DNA reads TGCGCCAGCAGCTTGGGTGCCGGGAATGAAAAACTGTTTTTT. Amino acid sequence: CASSLGAGNEKLFF.

The chain uses TRBV7-8 and TRBJ2-1; 10 bases map to TRBD2. The CDR3 runs 16 residues. Losses at the gene ends were 6 bases for V and 3 bases for J; bases not matched to a gene: 8. Germline V CDR1 and CDR2: SGHVS, FQNEAQ. CDR3 sequence: CASRDKRGGRYNEQFF. The CDR3 DNA is TGTGCCAGCAGGGATAAGCGGGGGGGCCGCTACAATGAGCAGTTCTTC.

J is TRBJ2-5 and V is TRBV5-1; D might be TRBD1 (6 bases). CDR3 length equals 14 residues. V lost 4 bases and J lost 4, with 14 bases in between. Germline CDR1 SGHRS, CDR2 YFSETQ. This CDR3 is CASSLDSGGETQYF. Here the CDR3 DNA reads TGCGCCAGCAGCCTGGACAGCGGAGGAGAGACCCAGTACTTC.

The V gene is TRBV28, the J gene TRBJ1-5; maybe TRBD1 (5 bases). This CDR3 has 16 residues. Germline V gene data show CDR1 as MDHEN and CDR2 as SYDVKM. Trimming took 3 bases from V and 1 from J, leaving 13 bases between them. The chain's CDR3 is CASSFVGRRSNQPQHF. CDR3 in DNA: TGTGCCAGCAGTTTTGTGGGGCGACGGAGCAATCAGCCCCAGCATTTT.

This clone has a handful of counts. The chain links TRBV28 to TRBJ1-5, with D unclear. CDR3 length equals 14 residues. V lost 4 bases and J lost 7, with 14 bases in between. CDR1 is MDHEN and CDR2 is SYDVKM in the germline V gene. CDR3: CASSSPSLTQPQHF. DNA for the CDR3: TGTGCCAGCAGTTCCCCGTCGCTCACACAGCCCCAGCATTTT.

V gene TRBV5-4 combines with J gene TRBJ2-3; D is perhaps TRBD2 (5 bases). V lost 5 bases, J lost 2 bases, and 15 bases lay in between. The V gene's germline CDR1 is SGHNT and CDR2 YYREEE (reference sequence). The CDR3 consists of 15 residues. DNA of the CDR3: TGTGCCAGCAGTTCCGGGGTCGGACTCACAGATACGCAGTATTTT. Its translation is CASSSGVGLTDTQYF.

The V call is TRBV7-9, the J call TRBJ1-2; 11 bases map to TRBD1. CDR3 length equals 17 residues. V was clipped by 5 bases and J by 0 bases; unmatched bases: 8. CDR1 and CDR2 (germline): SEHNR, FQNEAQ (reference sequence). The CDR3, as DNA: TGTGCCAGCAGCCTCCGGGACAGGGGGATTACTAACTATGGCTACACCTTC. Amino acid sequence: CASSLRDRGITNYGYTF.

The table lists this clone with a count of one. The V call is TRBV21-1, the J call TRBJ1-1; whether TRBD1, the table's D call, matches the DNA was not checked. TRBV21-1 is designated a pseudogene. This CDR3 spans 15 amino acids. DNA for the CDR3: TGTGCCAGCAGCACCAGACAGGGAGCGAACACTGAAGCTTTCTTT. Protein product: CASSTRQGANTEAFF.

Regarding this clone: Germline and junction disagree at one end, which may indicate a read error. The J gene is TRBJ2-5, the V gene TRBV19, with a tentative D call TRBD2 (6 bases). From germline, CDR1 is LNHDA and CDR2 SQIVND (reference sequence). The CDR3 consists of 14 residues. CDR3 protein: CASTTPGSGEAQYF. In nucleotides, the CDR3 is TGTGCCAGTACTACTCCGGGCTCGGGAGAGGCCCAGTACTTC. Combining the CDR3 with reference TRBV19 and TRBJ2-5 gives the whole variable domain DGGITQSPKYLFRKEGQNVTLSCEQNLNHDAMYWYRQDPGQGLRLIYYSQIVNDFQKGDIAEGYSVSREKKESFPLTVTSAQKNPTAFYLCASTTPGSGEAQYFGPGTRLLVL.